This TCR beta chain was observed in a study of cytomegalovirus exposure and HLA in healthy donors. The overall study: In an earlier analysis, 95 million to 140 million unique TCR beta sequences were found from some 180 million T cells. Study results and caveats: Specificity for CMV antigens was confirmed in vitro for a few of the CMV-associated chains.

Amplification used 60 Vbeta primers and 13 Jbeta primers. TCRdb's copy holds only in-frame clones and misses some; the assay was immunoSEQ multiplex PCR. The table lists about 270,000 clones, about nine tenths of them singletons. A word on this clone: Antigen specificity is unknown.

The CDR3 totals 15 residues. With 5 bases clipped from V and 4 bases from J, the junction kept 9 bases outside the gene matches. Germline values: CDR1 SGHTA, CDR2 FQGNSA. The sequence derives from a man aged 35-49 years in good health and CMV-seropositive. V and J are TRBV7-2 and TRBJ2-7; 9 bases agree with TRBD2. Sequenced input: PBMCs. CDR3 sequence: CASSLGSSGTYEQYF. The CDR3 DNA sequence: TGTGCCAGCAGCCTAGGGTCTAGCGGGACATACGAGCAGTACTTC.